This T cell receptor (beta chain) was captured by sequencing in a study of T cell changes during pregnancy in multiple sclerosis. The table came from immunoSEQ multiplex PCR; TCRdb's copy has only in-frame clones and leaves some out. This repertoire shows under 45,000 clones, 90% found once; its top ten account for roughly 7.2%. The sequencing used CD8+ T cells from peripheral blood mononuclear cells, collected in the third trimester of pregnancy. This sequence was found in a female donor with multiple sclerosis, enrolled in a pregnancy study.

This CDR3 is CASSQRVGARDTEAFF. The CDR3 DNA follows: TGCGCCAGCAGCCAGAGAGTAGGGGCCAGGGACACTGAAGCTTTCTTT. The V gene is TRBV4-1, the J gene TRBJ1-1; D might be TRBD1 (5 bases). The CDR3 extends over 16 amino acids. Germline V gene lookup returns CDR1 MGHRA and CDR2 YSYEKL. Trimming shortened V by 3 bases and J by 3 bases, and 17 bases separated the two germline ends.